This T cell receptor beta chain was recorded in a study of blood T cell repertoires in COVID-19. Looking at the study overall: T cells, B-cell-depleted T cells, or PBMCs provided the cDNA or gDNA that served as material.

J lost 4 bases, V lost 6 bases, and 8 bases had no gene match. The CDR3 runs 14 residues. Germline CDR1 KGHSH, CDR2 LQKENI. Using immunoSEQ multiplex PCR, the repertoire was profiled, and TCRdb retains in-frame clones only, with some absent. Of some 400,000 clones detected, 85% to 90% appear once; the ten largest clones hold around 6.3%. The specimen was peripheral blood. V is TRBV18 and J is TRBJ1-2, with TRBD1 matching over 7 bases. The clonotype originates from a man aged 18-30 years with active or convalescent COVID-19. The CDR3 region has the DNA TGTGCCAGCTCCCCCGGGACAGTATCCTATGGCTACACCTTC. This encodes CASSPGTVSYGYTF.